This TCR beta chain was found in a study of cytomegalovirus exposure and HLA in healthy donors. Across the whole study: Tens of millions of unique TCRs, all from HLA-typed donors, were included in an early release of the data.

Use of 60 Vbeta and 13 Jbeta primers characterized the PCR. Libraries were prepared by immunoSEQ multiplex PCR; TCRdb keeps only in-frame clonotypes and omits some of them. This sample has 70,000 or so clones, with about 73% found just once. Specimen: PBMCs. This clonotype originated in a woman aged 25 to 45 in good health and CMV-seronegative.

For the CDR3, the DNA is TGTGCCAGCACCCCGGCGGGGGTGACTAATGAAAAACTGTTTTTT. It translates to CASTPAGVTNEKLFF. The chain recombines TRBV7-6 with TRBJ1-4; a possible D gene is TRBD1 (5 bases). Deletions cut 7 bases from V and 2 bases from J, with 14 bases between. This CDR3 contains 15 residues. CDR1 and CDR2 (germline): SGHVS, FNYEAQ.